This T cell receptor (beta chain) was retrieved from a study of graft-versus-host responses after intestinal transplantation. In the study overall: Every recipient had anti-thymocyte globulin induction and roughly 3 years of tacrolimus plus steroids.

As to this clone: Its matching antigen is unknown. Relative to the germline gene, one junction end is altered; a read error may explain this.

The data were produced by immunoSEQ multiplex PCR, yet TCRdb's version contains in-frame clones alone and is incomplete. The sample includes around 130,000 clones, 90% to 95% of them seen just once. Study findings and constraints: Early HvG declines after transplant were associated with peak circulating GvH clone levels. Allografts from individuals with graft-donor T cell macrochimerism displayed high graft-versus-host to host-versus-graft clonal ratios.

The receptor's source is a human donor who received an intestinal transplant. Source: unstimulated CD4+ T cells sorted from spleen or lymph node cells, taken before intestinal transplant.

The CDR3 here is CASSLVAGDRGFF. The CDR3 region has the DNA TGTGCCAGCAGCTTAGTAGCGGGAGACAGGGGATTCTTT. This chain connects TRBV7-2 to TRBJ1-3, with 8 bases that match TRBD1. The CDR3 sequence is 13 residues long. CDR1 is SGHTA and CDR2 is FQGNSA in the germline V gene.